The rows below give T cell receptor beta chains drawn from one sample of a study of T cells in Graves' hyperthyroidism and ophthalmopathy. One entry per CDR3 protein results from TCRdb running MiXCR on the multiplex PCR reads. The sample contains 390,000 or so distinct CDR3 sequences, about 15% of which appear only once. Sequencing input: blood. Source of these receptors: a man between 18 and 29 years old with Graves' ophthalmopathy. Both conserved end residues are trimmed from each CDR3.

j_call | v_call | cdr3_aa
TRBJ2-5 | TRBV4-1 | ASSQSRTVQETQY
TRBJ2-7 | TRBV12-3/TRBV12-4 | ASIPRIKTSGGETYEQY
TRBJ2-3 | TRBV9 | ASSVTSARGDTQY
TRBJ1-5 | TRBV10-3 | AISPGQGLGNQPQH
TRBJ2-3 | TRBV12-5 | ASGLGGVTDTQY
TRBJ2-7 | TRBV5-1 | ASSPGGGVGEQY
TRBJ2-1 | TRBV27 | ASSLSSDSAGATEQF
TRBJ1-2 | TRBV6-5 | ASSYGTPNYGYT
TRBJ1-1 | TRBV3-1 | ASSQGQGYLAEAF
TRBJ2-1 | TRBV18 | ASSPLTGLTASYNEQF